This record concerns one T cell receptor beta chain sequence. Which antigen it targets is not known. No much larger clone is present one base from it, and per-base qualities are unavailable. In total, 666 healthy bone marrow donors made up the cohort. All cohort members were sampled while nominally healthy, although unrecorded immune exposures were likely present. The donor was CMV seropositive and belonged to the group of 250 to 300 seropositive cohort members. A peripheral blood sample was provided by each donor, and peripheral blood mononuclear cells were used for TCR beta sequencing. Genomic DNA was extracted from the blood cell samples with the Qiagen DNeasy Blood Extraction Kit. The sample originates from a study of cytomegalovirus exposure and HLA in healthy donors (dated by TCRdb to 2016 to 2017). The study in broad terms: An earlier analysis of some 620 of the donors reported 276 Gb of sequence data and 90 million to 120 million unique TCR beta sequences obtained from about 179 million T cells. The study profiled the T cell repertoires of about 720 subjects by immunosequencing and related them to cytomegalovirus serostatus. Among over 350 genotyped donors of the cohort, an average of about 240,000 unique TCR beta nucleotide sequences were sequenced per donor, around 18% of them non-productive. A later genetic analysis took genome-wide SNP genotypes for about three fifths of the roughly 700 donors and used that subset as a discovery cohort. The genetic ancestry cluster associated with self-reported Caucasian donors included 81% of the roughly 360 genotyped donors. Roughly 320 gigabases of sequencing data and 70 million to 95 million unique TCR sequences made up an early release that covered 500 to 650 HLA-typed donors. Donor age, sex, ethnicity and CMV serostatus were compiled together with the repertoire data. The study was designed to test whether signatures of past pathogen exposure could be identified by cataloging public T cell receptors. A separate validation cohort of over a hundred different subjects was used in addition to the roughly 720-subject first cohort. An earlier analysis of roughly 600 of the donors used high-throughput TCR beta sequencing to judge whether each TCR beta V gene segment behaved as functional or pseudogenic. HLA typing included class I and class II loci at four-digit resolution. All discovery cohort repertoires had been generated on a single sequencing platform. Rather than drawing on any new phenotypic data, the later analysis identified candidate immune exposures from TCR beta sequences and the way those sequences occurred across donors. Typing coverage varied by locus: roughly 629-640 donors for A, B, C, DRB1 and DQB1; 522 for DQA1; around 610 for DPA1; approximately 470 for DPB1. To predict cytomegalovirus infection status, the study combined high-throughput TCR immunosequencing, statistical association of individual TCRs with disease status, and machine learning. About 5 DR-DQ haplotypes were handled as single units for association and clustering, since linkage in the cohort was strong. A later analysis re-examined previously published TCR beta repertoires from hundreds of donors and added high-resolution HLA genotyping to investigate patterns of TCR occurrence.

The junction carries 5 bases between V and J, which are trimmed by 8 bases and 0 bases respectively. In the germline V gene, CDR1 corresponds to ENHRY and CDR2 to SYGVKD. Inclusive of the bounding cysteine and phenylalanine, the CDR3 is 12 residues long. Of the read, only the CDR3 DNA is kept; its 36 bases are in frame from base 1. General findings and caveats noted by the study authors: Specific HLA alleles were associated with some 15,000 TCR beta sequences at a false discovery rate of 0.05 in a later analysis. According to the authors, the approach could potentially be generalized to other disease states and immunological phenotypes. A later analysis found that HLA-associated TCR beta chains were more clonally expanded and had lower generation probabilities than equally common non-associated chains. In a later genetic analysis, fewer N-insertions in productive TCRs were reported among donors in an Asian-associated ancestry cluster than the approximately 630-donor mean. V-gene and J-gene trimming of TCR beta chains was associated with a missense DCLRE1C variant in a later genetic analysis, and the association was replicated in an independent cohort. While some public TCRs were present in many individuals, most TCR sequences turned up only very rarely across donors. According to a later analysis, most CMV-associated TCR beta chains appeared to be HLA-restricted, and the HLA associations seemed to be driven largely by CMV exposure. Because HLA typing was unavailable for some donors at each locus, only the typed subset was used in association tests. A further reported finding was that TCR beta sequences accurately predicted the HLA-A and HLA-B alleles for most subjects in the first cohort. In a later analysis, TCR association rates were found to vary across HLA loci, with the most associated TCRs seen for DRB1 alleles and the fewest for HLA-C alleles. Because counts were too low, about 15 rarely observed V segments, including chromosome 9 orphons, were left out of the earlier analysis of 500 to 650 of the donors. Cytomegalovirus status was reported to be diagnosed by the classifier with high specificity and sensitivity in both the original and validation cohorts. The sequencing pipeline was judged likely to have produced a cluster of highly shared sequence variants as a technical artifact. Presence/absence analyses assumed roughly uniform sequencing depth across donors, an assumption that may not hold. In a later analysis, several top co-occurrence clusters were reported to appear linked to parvovirus B19, influenza, CMV and Epstein-Barr virus. The cohort was sequenced for TCR beta chains only, and without alpha or paired-chain data the features that could be detected were limited. The study gave a list of 150 to 200 TCR beta chains associated with cytomegalovirus. In an earlier analysis of around 500 of the donors, most TCR beta V segments appeared in productive rearrangements about 87% or about 30% of the time, broadly matching IMGT annotations. In vitro tests confirmed that a few of the cytomegalovirus-associated TCR beta chains recognize cytomegalovirus antigens. Correlated functional status among segregating V segments might reflect linkage disequilibrium, but an unknown experimental factor could not be ruled out. Assigning TCR associations to individual alleles was difficult when HLA alleles, especially DR and DQ, strongly co-occurred. Immune exposure information for the cohort was limited to CMV serostatus. The 87-base-pair reads could not distinguish some IMGT-functional V segments, including TRBV6-2 and TRBV6-3, so those segments were excluded.

Library method: the immunoSEQ multiplex PCR assay. The multiplex PCR relied on a mix of 60 forward primers for TCR Vbeta segments and 13 reverse primers for TCR Jbeta segments. The CDR3 region of rearranged TCR beta genes was amplified from genomic DNA with a multiplex PCR assay. Amplified TCR beta libraries were sequenced as 87-base-pair reads on the Illumina HiSeq System. The published analysis was carried out like this. A later analysis tallied tens of millions of unique TCR beta chains across the approximately 670 repertoires, and approximately 12 million of those chains were shared by two or more donors. A nearest-neighbor algorithm error-corrected the raw reads and collapsed the reads into unique sequences, merging closely related sequences to remove PCR and sequencing errors. V, D and J gene segments were assigned by aligning CDR3 sequences to IMGT reference sequences. For a sequence to be retained, at least a six-nucleotide match to both a V gene segment and a J gene segment was required. A rearrangement counted as productive if the CDR3 had no stop codons and remained in frame with V and J, and every other rearrangement counted as non-productive. Following IMGT convention, CDR3 was defined as the stretch from the second conserved V-encoded cysteine up to the conserved J-encoded phenylalanine. Sequences without an unambiguous match to a single V gene segment were excluded from the earlier analysis of over 500 of the donors. An earlier analysis of 587 of the donors classified V segments as functional when productive rearrangements were above 56.7% and as segregating when the standard deviation between donors was above 5%. A statistical classification framework was built to diagnose cytomegalovirus status from the catalog of TCR beta chain sequences. In a later analysis, TCR nucleotide sequences were compared against IMGT/GENE-DB human TR gene sequences so that V and J genes could be assigned. A later analysis assigned CDR3 sequences and most-parsimonious VDJ recombination scenarios with the TCRdist pipeline. A later analysis defined each TCR beta chain by its CDR3 amino acid sequence plus V-gene family, and excluded reads lacking a unique V-gene family. In a later analysis, nearly 600 highly shared, low-generation-probability nucleotide sequences were removed to address suspected cross-contamination and a sequencing artifact. A later analysis calculated a clonal expansion index for each public chain from normalized within-repertoire ranks of inferred template counts. In a later analysis, generation probabilities were computed with a VDJ recombination model fitted to out-of-frame rearrangements, and the resulting probabilities were checked against IGoR. A later analysis scored TCR-TCR, TCR-HLA and TCR-CMV co-occurrence with hypergeometric tests, applying a repertoire-size bias correction to TCR pairs. A later analysis estimated false discovery rates by permuting HLA or CMV assignments 20 times. In a later analysis, co-occurring TCRs were grouped using DBSCAN, and TCRdist sequence similarity was added for clustering within HLA-allele-positive subsets. Co-occurrence clustering excluded repertoires with fewer than 30,000 or more than 120,000 public chains, plus five with anomalous nucleotide sharing. The source is immuneACCESS, and TCRdb retained only in-frame sequences with V and J called. Part of the clones is not carried over; for the studies checked, unresolved V genes explain less than half of this, and the remainder is unexplained. Clonal size and the V and J genes are those of that table, whereas D and trimming came from the DNA. This sample is represented by 160,000 or so clones; roughly 84% of them were singletons. Clones ranked in the top ten supply roughly 6.7% of the sample.

The specimen was PBMCs. This TCR was sampled from a man aged 50 or older in good health and CMV-seropositive. Recombination joined TRBV10-3 with TRBJ1-5, with no confidently assigned D gene. The nucleotides read TGTGCCATCGGGCGTAGCAATCAGCCCCAGCATTTT. Translated, it reads CAIGRSNQPQHF.